One and the same sample provided the 24 T cell receptor beta chains below, sequenced in a study of vaccination and CD4 T cells after COVID-19. An Oncomine TCR Beta short-read assay was used to sequence the DNA from cultured CD4+ T cells. A single record per CDR3 protein comes from TCRdb applying MiXCR to the PCR reads. This sample yields 600 or so distinct CDR3 sequences, of which approximately 7.5% are seen a single time; under 20% belongs to the top ten. Antigens for these TCRs are unknown. Specified treatment: roughly 11-day PBMC culture with coronavirus spike peptide pools or control peptides (ViraFEST assay). Harvesting of the unexposed donor's CD4+ T cells predated the COVID-19 pandemic (2011-2018). Specimen: CD4+ T cells from blood, cultured in vitro. The receptors come from a human donor in good health.

This clonotype is classed as medium-sized. The genes are TRBV20-1 and TRBJ2-1, with TRBD2 matching over 15 bases. Germline V gene data show CDR1 as DFQATT and CDR2 as SNEGSKA (reference sequence). J gave up 10 bases and V 0 bases, and 13 bases lay outside the gene matches. This CDR3 is 18 amino acids long. This CDR3 reads CSAREPGTSGRSRREQFF. DNA of the CDR3: TGCAGTGCTAGAGAGCCCGGGACTAGCGGGAGGTCTCGCAGGGAGCAGTTCTTC.

By frequency in the sample, this clonotype is medium-sized. The chain links TRBV2 to TRBJ2-7, with TRBD1 matching over 9 bases. Germline trimming cut 5 bases from V and 7 bases from J; bases unmatched to any gene: 12. This CDR3 comprises 15 residues. Germline CDR1 is SNHLY and CDR2 is FYNNEI. The CDR3 protein is CASSLSPGQGPEQYF. The CDR3 DNA sequence: TGTGCCAGCAGTTTGTCGCCGGGACAGGGCCCGGAGCAGTACTTC.

This clonotype is medium-sized (0.01 to 0.1%). This rearrangement joins TRBV4-2 to TRBJ2-7, with D perhaps TRBD2 (5 bases). The V gene's germline CDR1 is LGHNA and CDR2 YNFKEQ. V lost 4 bases to trimming and J lost 9 bases, with 22 bases between them. This CDR3 is 15 amino acids long. DNA for the CDR3: TGTGCCAGCAGCCGGGATCCCGGGAACTATGAGGGGCAGTACTTC. Its protein product is CASSRDPGNYEGQYF.

This clonotype is large within its sample. The chain carries TRBV20-1 and TRBJ1-6; tentatively, D is TRBD1 (5 bases). Germline CDR1 DFQATT, CDR2 SNEGSKA (reference sequence). V shed 1 base and J shed 8 bases, with 9 bases lying between them. This CDR3 spans 13 amino acids. CDR3 loop: CSARGGADSPLHF. The CDR3 nucleotides read TGCAGTGCTAGAGGGGGCGCCGATTCACCCCTCCACTTT.

This clonotype is judged medium-sized. This chain connects TRBV18 to TRBJ1-6; D uncertain. In germline, CDR1 is KGHSH, CDR2 LQKENI. Trimming removed 3 bases from V and 10 bases from J, with 10 bases in between. This CDR3 contains 13 residues. The CDR3 here is CASSPDPNSPLHF. In DNA form, the CDR3 reads TGTGCCAGCTCACCGGACCCTAACTCACCCCTCCACTTT.

Relative to its sample, this clonotype is large. The chain recombines TRBV10-3 with TRBJ2-3, with D possibly matching TRBD1 (5 bases). With 4 bases removed from V and 5 bases from J, the gap between germline ends came to 13 bases. The CDR3 runs to 14 residues. Per the germline V gene, CDR1 is ENHRY and CDR2 is SYGVKD. The DNA of the CDR3 is TGTGCCATCAGTGCCACCAGACAGCAAGATACGCAGTATTTT. Encoded protein: CAISATRQQDTQYF.

This clonotype qualifies as large. The chain combines TRBV7-2 with TRBJ1-6, with a possible D match to TRBD1 (6 bases). V lost 4 bases to trimming and J lost 10 bases, with 17 bases between them. The CDR3 is 15 amino acids. Germline-derived CDR1 and CDR2 are SGHTA and FQGNSA. The DNA for the CDR3 is TGTGCCAGCAGCTCGCCTTTTAGGGGGAGATCACCCCTCCACTTT. It specifies CASSSPFRGRSPLHF.

V gene TRBV6-1 combines with J gene TRBJ2-7, with D possibly being TRBD1 (6 bases). The V and J ends lost 7 bases and 2 bases respectively, with 15 bases between them. The CDR3 spans 14 residues. Germline V lookup: CDR1 MNHNS, CDR2 SASEGT. The DNA of the CDR3 is TGTGCCAGCAATTCATTAACAGGGACCTACGAGCAGTACTTC. Its translation is CASNSLTGTYEQYF.

This clonotype qualifies as large. V usage is TRBV27 and J usage is TRBJ1-1, with a possible D match to TRBD1 (6 bases). Trimming left V 6 bases short and J 2 bases short, with 22 bases between. The length of the CDR3 is 17 residues. Germline CDR1 is MNHEY and CDR2 is SMNVEV (reference sequence). The CDR3 sequence: CASRPSPAGAINTEAFF. In nucleotides, the CDR3 is TGTGCCAGCAGACCCTCCCCGGCGGGGGCGATTAACACTGAAGCTTTCTTT.

This clonotype has a handful of counts. This chain joins TRBV2 and TRBJ1-4, with D hard to call. V was clipped by 3 bases and J by 0 bases, with 5 bases between them. Looked up from germline, CDR1 is SNHLY and CDR2 is FYNNEI. The CDR3 is 14 residues long. Here the CDR3 DNA reads TGTGCCAGCAGTGATGCGACAACTAATGAAAAACTGTTTTTT. This codes for CASSDATTNEKLFF.

In this sample, this clonotype is large. The chain links TRBV20-1 to TRBJ1-5, with D possibly TRBD1 on 5 matching bases. This CDR3 spans 15 amino acids. The germline V gene encodes CDR1 DFQATT and CDR2 SNEGSKA (reference sequence). V lost 6 bases to trimming and J lost 0 bases, with 15 bases between them. CDR3 DNA sequence: TGCAGTGCCCCCCCGGGGACCTATAGCAATCAGCCCCAGCATTTT. It is translated as CSAPPGTYSNQPQHF.

This clonotype qualifies as medium-sized. The V and J genes are TRBV28 and TRBJ2-1; D remains ambiguous. The CDR3 contains 11 residues. V shed 3 bases and J shed 8 bases, with 5 bases lying between them. Germline loops: CDR1 MDHEN, CDR2 SYDVKM. The CDR3 DNA is TGTGCCAGCAGTTTTATGTATGAGCAGTTCTTC. It specifies CASSFMYEQFF.

By its share, this clonotype is large (0.1 to 1%). The chain combines TRBV4-3 with TRBJ1-5; no clear D. The CDR3 consists of 13 residues. Trimming cost V 2 bases and J 7 bases, with 9 bases left between them. The germline V gene has CDR1 LGHNA and CDR2 YSLEER. The CDR3 region is CASSQLREQPQHF. The CDR3, as DNA: TGCGCCAGCAGCCAACTTAGGGAACAGCCCCAGCATTTT.

This clonotype is large by share. This chain joins TRBV7-9 and TRBJ2-3; 8 bases map to TRBD2. V was pared by 5 bases and J by 4 bases, with 5 bases of the junction left unmatched. The CDR3 has 14 residues. Germline CDR1 and CDR2: SEHNR and FQNEAQ (reference sequence). This CDR3 reads CASSEAGVADTQYF. The CDR3 DNA is TGTGCCAGCAGCGAAGCGGGAGTCGCAGATACGCAGTATTTT.

This clonotype is deemed medium-sized (0.01 to 0.1%). V and J are TRBV28 and TRBJ1-2, with TRBD1 identical over 7 bases. J gave up 7 bases and V 3 bases, and 5 bases lay outside the gene matches. CDR3 size: 13 residues. CDR1 and CDR2 from the germline V gene are MDHEN and SYDVKM. CDR3 DNA sequence: TGTGCCAGCAGTTTTCGACCAGGGGGTGGCTACACCTTC. This translates into CASSFRPGGGYTF.

This clonotype has more than one count but fewer than ten. The chain couples TRBV19 to TRBJ2-5; possible D gene TRBD2, 5 bases. Germline lookup yields CDR1 LNHDA and CDR2 SQIVND (reference sequence). The CDR3 consists of 14 residues. V lost 4 bases and J 1 base, leaving 10 bases between the germline ends. This CDR3 is CASSKLGTQETQYF. CDR3 bases: TGTGCCAGTAGTAAACTAGGTACCCAAGAGACCCAGTACTTC. Full variable domain (remainder filled in from reference TRBV19 and TRBJ2-5): DGGITQSPKYLFRKEGQNVTLSCEQNLNHDAMYWYRQDPGQGLRLIYYSQIVNDFQKGDIAEGYSVSREKKESFPLTVTSAQKNPTAFYLCASSKLGTQETQYFGPGTRLLVL.

This clonotype was found a few times. The chain has TRBV9 and TRBJ2-7, with TRBD1 matching over 10 bases. The length of the CDR3 is 15 residues. Trimming at V came to 5 bases and at J to 4 bases, leaving 9 bases not matched to a gene. Looked up from germline, CDR1 is SGDLS and CDR2 is YYNGEE. The CDR3 DNA sequence: TGTGCCAGCAGTCAAGCGGGACAGGGGCTGTACGAGCAGTACTTC. Its protein is CASSQAGQGLYEQYF.

In this sample, this clonotype is large. The CDR3 bases are TGTGCCAGCAGTTGGGACAGGGGACAGCCCCAGCATTTT. Residues: CASSWDRGQPQHF. The chain carries TRBV12-3 or TRBV12-4 and TRBJ1-5; TRBD1 aligns across 10 bases. The CDR3 runs 13 residues. With V trimmed by 4 bases and J by 7 bases, 1 base remained unmatched.

This clonotype was counted only a few times. This chain uses TRBV3-1 with TRBJ1-5, with D maybe TRBD1 (6 bases). V was cut by 0 bases and J by 4 bases, with 13 bases left in between. CDR3 size: 16 residues. The germline CDR1 and CDR2 sequences are LGHDT and YNNKEL (reference sequence). In nucleotides, the CDR3 is TGTGCCAGCAGCCAAGATGGGTCAGGGGTTAATCAGCCCCAGCATTTT. Translated, it gives CASSQDGSGVNQPQHF.

Judged by abundance, this clonotype is large (0.1 to 1%). The chain is built from TRBV10-3 and TRBJ1-5; D possibly corresponds to TRBD1 (6 bases). The germline V and J ends were trimmed by 0 bases and 3 bases, with 9 bases remaining between them. From germline, CDR1 is ENHRY and CDR2 SYGVKD. CDR3 size: 15 residues. CDR3 protein: CAISESRQDNQPQHF. CDR3 nucleotide sequence: TGTGCCATCAGTGAGTCCCGACAGGACAATCAGCCCCAGCATTTT.

This clonotype is classed as large. The chain links TRBV2 to TRBJ2-7; TRBD2 agrees at 7 bases. This CDR3 comprises 15 residues. Germline CDR1 reads SNHLY; CDR2 reads FYNNEI. With V trimmed by 6 bases and J by 4 bases, 12 bases remained unmatched. The CDR3 protein is CASSAGVSQIYEQYF. The CDR3 DNA sequence: TGTGCCAGCAGCGCGGGAGTCTCCCAGATTTACGAGCAGTACTTC.

This clonotype is judged large (0.1 to 1%). The J gene is TRBJ1-2, the V gene TRBV5-1, with TRBD1 matching over 7 bases. Germline assignment: CDR1 SGHRS and CDR2 YFSETQ. The CDR3 runs to 12 residues. V was clipped by 4 bases and J by 4 bases; unmatched bases: 1. The CDR3, as DNA: TGCGCCAGCAGCCGGGACAGCTATGGCTACACCTTC. The encoded protein is CASSRDSYGYTF.

The chain combines TRBV4-1 with TRBJ2-1; 12 bases map to TRBD2. Germline CDR1 and CDR2: MGHRA and YSYEKL. The CDR3 runs 15 residues. V shed 6 bases and J 7 bases; nucleotides not matched to a gene: 7. This CDR3 is CASRPGLAGRNEQFF. CDR3 in DNA: TGCGCCAGCAGACCAGGACTAGCGGGAAGAAATGAGCAGTTCTTC.

The chain joins TRBV5-1 to TRBJ2-2; either TRBD1 or TRBD2 may supply D (7 bases each). Trimming cost V 5 bases and J 0 bases, with 14 bases left between them. The CDR3 contains 16 residues. The V gene's germline CDR1 is SGHRS and CDR2 YFSETQ. CDR3 coding DNA: TGCGCCAGCAGAGGGGGAGGGACAGCGAACACCGGGGAGCTGTTTTTT. This encodes CASRGGGTANTGELFF.